This T cell receptor (beta chain) appears in the sequencing data of a study of T cell responses to AZD1222 COVID-19 vaccine. Germline values: CDR1 MDHEN, CDR2 SYDVKM. The V gene lost 2 bases and the J gene lost 9 bases, with 8 bases spanning the gap. The CDR3 is made up of 12 amino acids. General observations from the study: There were repertoire samples only from the period after the peak T cell response. The span of vaccine-associated CD4 TCRs extended across spike, with dominance at 160-218 and 743-854.

For this clone: The antigen is not known.

The repertoire was sequenced with immunoSEQ multiplex PCR; TCRdb's copy has only in-frame clones and lacks some. The table records about 150,000 clones, 85% to 95% of them present only once. The source is an adult who received the AZD1222 COVID-19 vaccine. The sample consisted of peripheral blood, taken 28 days after the second AZD1222 dose. V usage is TRBV28 and J usage is TRBJ1-5; tentative D call: TRBD1 (5 bases). The CDR3 here is CASSLIGVPQHF. The CDR3 nucleotides read TGTGCCAGCAGTTTAATAGGGGTGCCCCAGCATTTT.